The 10 T cell receptor beta chains below come from one sample, sequenced in a study of cytomegalovirus exposure and HLA in healthy donors. PCR used 60 Vbeta primers and 13 Jbeta primers. Data came from immunoSEQ multiplex PCR; TCRdb stores just in-frame clones and leaves some out. This repertoire includes approximately 120,000 clones. The material sequenced was PBMCs. The receptor source for this set is a man between 18 and 29 years old in good health and CMV-seronegative.

J is TRBJ1-1 and V is TRBV9; a weak D match, TRBD1 (6 bases). Germline CDR1 is SGDLS and CDR2 is YYNGEE. V lost 4 bases and J 4 bases, leaving 17 bases between the germline ends. This CDR3 contains 15 residues. CDR3 sequence: CASSNYLGGATEAFF. The CDR3 DNA reads TGTGCCAGCAGCAACTACCTCGGGGGGGCCACTGAAGCTTTCTTT.

The chain combines TRBV27 with TRBJ1-2, with D possibly TRBD1 on 6 matching bases. The CDR3 spans 15 residues. The germline CDR1 and CDR2 sequences are MNHEY and SMNVEV (reference sequence). Between the trimmed V and J ends, which lost 2 bases and 2 bases, there was a span of 12 bases. CDR3 sequence: CASSLMGTGNYGYTF. The DNA of the CDR3 is TGTGCCAGCAGTTTAATGGGAACAGGGAACTATGGCTACACCTTC.

Turning to this clone: Other DNA sequences from this sample encode an identical CDR3 as well. The chain is built from TRBV6-5 and TRBJ2-5; 7 bases align to TRBD2. Germline-derived CDR1 and CDR2 are MNHEY and SVGAGI. V trimming: 7 bases; J trimming: 2 bases; junction bases outside the gene matches: 10. CDR3 length equals 15 residues. The CDR3 DNA reads as TGTGCCAGCAACCTAGGGACGGGGGGACAAGAGACCCAGTACTTC. This sequence encodes CASNLGTGGQETQYF.

The chain couples TRBV5-1 to TRBJ2-7; no firm D call. Germline CDR1 reads SGHRS; CDR2 reads YFSETQ. There are 15 residues in the CDR3. The ends were cut back, 4 bases at V and 0 bases at J, with 14 bases in the middle. The CDR3 reads CASSATATSSYEQYF. The DNA for the CDR3 is TGCGCCAGCAGCGCAACAGCTACCAGCTCCTACGAGCAGTACTTC.

The gene calls are TRBV4-1 and TRBJ1-2; D is undetermined. V gave up 7 bases and J gave up 8 bases, with 17 bases separating them. CDR3 length: 13 residues. Germline assignment: CDR1 MGHRA and CDR2 YSYEKL. CDR3 nucleotides: TGCGCCAGCAAGACGACGGGTAGCGAGGGCTACACCTTC. It encodes CASKTTGSEGYTF.

The V call is TRBV2, the J call TRBJ1-5, with a weak D call TRBD1 (5 bases). Per the germline V gene, CDR1 is SNHLY and CDR2 is FYNNEI. Trimming removed 9 bases at V and 0 bases at J, with 15 bases between. CDR3 size: 15 residues. The DNA for the CDR3 is TGTGCCAGTAAAATAATGGGGGGTAGCAATCAGCCCCAGCATTTT. Translated, it gives CASKIMGGSNQPQHF.

This chain uses TRBV7-9 with TRBJ2-2; possible D gene TRBD1, 5 bases. The CDR3 consists of 16 residues. Trimming took off 4 bases at V and 8 bases at J, with 20 bases between the two ends. Germline V gives CDR1 SEHNR, CDR2 FQNEAQ (reference sequence). As DNA, the CDR3 is TGTGCCAGCAGCTCCTCCCGTGGACATCGGATTGGGGAGCTGTTTTTT. Encoded protein: CASSSSRGHRIGELFF.

J is TRBJ2-3 and V is TRBV10-3; TRBD1 matches 10 bases. The CDR3 totals 16 residues. V gave up 6 bases and J gave up 1 base; unmatched junction bases: 7. Per the germline V gene, CDR1 is ENHRY and CDR2 is SYGVKD. The CDR3 protein is CAIRDPGTGGTDTQYF. Here the CDR3 DNA reads TGTGCCATCAGAGACCCCGGGACAGGGGGCACAGATACGCAGTATTTT.

The V gene is TRBV7-9, the J gene TRBJ2-1; 10 bases align to TRBD2. Per the germline V gene, CDR1 is SEHNR and CDR2 is FQNEAQ (reference sequence). The V and J ends lost 4 bases and 7 bases, in that order; junction bases with no gene match: 10. The CDR3 totals 16 residues. For the CDR3, the DNA is TGTGCCAGCAGCTCGGAACCTAGCGGGAGTAGTAATGAGCAGTTCTTC. It codes for CASSSEPSGSSNEQFF. The full variable domain, with the rest looked up from reference TRBV7-9 and TRBJ2-1, is DTGVSQNPRHKITKRGQNVTFRCDPISEHNRLYWYRQTLGQGPEFLTYFQNEAQLEKSRLLSDRFSAERPKGSFSTLEIQRTEQGDSAMYLCASSSEPSGSSNEQFFGPGTRLTVL.

The rearrangement uses TRBV5-1 and TRBJ2-6, with unresolved D. The V gene lost 5 bases and the J gene lost 0 bases, with 6 bases spanning the gap. Germline V gene data show CDR1 as SGHRS and CDR2 as YFSETQ. There are 14 residues in the CDR3. This CDR3 is CASSERSGANVLTF. In DNA form, the CDR3 reads TGCGCCAGCAGTGAGCGCTCTGGGGCCAACGTCCTGACTTTC. Complete variable domain (other parts from reference TRBV5-1 and TRBJ2-6): KAGVTQTPRYLIKTRGQQVTLSCSPISGHRSVSWYQQTPGQGLQFLFEYFSETQRNKGNFPGRFSGRQFSNSRSEMNVSTLELGDSALYLCASSERSGANVLTFGAGSRLTVL.